In this sample, the clone carrying this T cell receptor (beta chain) turned up a few times. Antigen specificity is unknown. The germline CDR1 and CDR2 sequences are LGHNA and YSLEER. This CDR3 contains 14 residues. Deletions cut 6 bases from V and 8 bases from J, with 16 bases between. This sample is drawn from a study of cytomegalovirus exposure and HLA in healthy donors. Researchers ran the PCR with 60 Vbeta and 13 Jbeta primers. Using immunoSEQ multiplex PCR, the repertoire was profiled, and TCRdb retains in-frame clones only, with some absent. There are roughly 190,000 clones in the sample; roughly 80% occur only once, and roughly 6.3% lies in the top ten. Despite likely unrecorded immune exposures, the donors were nominally healthy at the time of sampling. Notes on the study in general: The classifier reportedly diagnosed cytomegalovirus status with high sensitivity and specificity. There were a few CMV-associated chains whose specificity for CMV antigens was confirmed in vitro. The presence/absence work took it that sequencing depth was about the same across donors.

This receptor was identified in a middle-aged man in good health and CMV-seropositive. The chain employs TRBV4-3 and TRBJ1-4, with D perhaps matching TRBD1 (6 bases). Sequencing was carried out using PBMCs. CDR3 sequence: CASSEQGISEKLFF. The CDR3 nucleotides are TGCGCCAGCAGTGAACAGGGAATCAGCGAAAAACTGTTTTTT.